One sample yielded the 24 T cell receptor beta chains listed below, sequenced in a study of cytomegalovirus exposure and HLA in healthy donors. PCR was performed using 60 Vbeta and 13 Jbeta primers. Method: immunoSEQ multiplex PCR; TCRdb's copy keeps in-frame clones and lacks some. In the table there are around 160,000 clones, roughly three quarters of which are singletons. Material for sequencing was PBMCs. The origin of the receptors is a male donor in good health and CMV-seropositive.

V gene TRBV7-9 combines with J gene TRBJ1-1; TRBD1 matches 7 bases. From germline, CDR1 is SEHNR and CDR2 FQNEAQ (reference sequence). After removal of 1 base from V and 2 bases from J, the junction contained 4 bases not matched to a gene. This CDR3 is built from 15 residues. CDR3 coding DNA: TGTGCCAGCAGCTTAGTGGGACAGACTAACACTGAAGCTTTCTTT. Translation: CASSLVGQTNTEAFF. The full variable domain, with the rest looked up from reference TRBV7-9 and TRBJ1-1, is DTGVSQNPRHKITKRGQNVTFRCDPISEHNRLYWYRQTLGQGPEFLTYFQNEAQLEKSRLLSDRFSAERPKGSFSTLEIQRTEQGDSAMYLCASSLVGQTNTEAFFGQGTRLTVV.

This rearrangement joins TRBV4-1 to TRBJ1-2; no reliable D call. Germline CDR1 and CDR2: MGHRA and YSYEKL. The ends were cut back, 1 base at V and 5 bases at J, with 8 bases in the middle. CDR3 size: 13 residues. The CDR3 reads CASSQGSPYGYTF. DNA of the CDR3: TGCGCCAGCAGCCAAGGCAGTCCTTATGGCTACACCTTC.

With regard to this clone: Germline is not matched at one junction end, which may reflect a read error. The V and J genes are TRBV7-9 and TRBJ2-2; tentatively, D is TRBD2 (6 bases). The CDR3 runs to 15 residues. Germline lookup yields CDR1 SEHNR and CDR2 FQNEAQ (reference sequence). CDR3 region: CASSQLAQFTGKLFF. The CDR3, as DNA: TGTGCCAGCAGCCAACTAGCCCAGTTCACCGGGAAGCTGTTTTTT.

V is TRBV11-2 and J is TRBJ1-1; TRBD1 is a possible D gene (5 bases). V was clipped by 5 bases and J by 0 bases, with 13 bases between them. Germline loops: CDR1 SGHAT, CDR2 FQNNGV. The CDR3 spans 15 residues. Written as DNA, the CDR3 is TGTGCCAGCAGCCGAAAGGGGCTTCTGAACACTGAAGCTTTCTTT. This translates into CASSRKGLLNTEAFF.

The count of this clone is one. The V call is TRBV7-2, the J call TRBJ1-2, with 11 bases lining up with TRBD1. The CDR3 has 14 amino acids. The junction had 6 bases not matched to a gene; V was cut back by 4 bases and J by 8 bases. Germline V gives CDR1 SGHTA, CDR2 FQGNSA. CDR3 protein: CASSYGTGGRGYTF. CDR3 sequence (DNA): TGTGCCAGCAGCTACGGGACAGGGGGAAGGGGCTACACCTTC.

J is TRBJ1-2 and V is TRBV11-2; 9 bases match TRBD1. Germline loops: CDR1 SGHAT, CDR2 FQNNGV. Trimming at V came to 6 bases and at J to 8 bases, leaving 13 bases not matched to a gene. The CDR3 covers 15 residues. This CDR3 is CASSYGTGGPRGYTF. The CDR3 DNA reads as TGTGCCAGCAGTTACGGAACAGGGGGCCCAAGGGGCTACACCTTC.

CDR3 in DNA: TGTGCCAGCAGTGATCAGCCAGGTCTTAGCAATCAGCCCCAGCATTTT. It encodes CASSDQPGLSNQPQHF. This chain links TRBV2 with TRBJ1-5, with D unclear. The CDR3 extends over 16 amino acids. Germline V gene sequence: CDR1 SNHLY, CDR2 FYNNEI. The V gene lost 3 bases and the J gene lost 0 bases, with 12 bases spanning the gap.

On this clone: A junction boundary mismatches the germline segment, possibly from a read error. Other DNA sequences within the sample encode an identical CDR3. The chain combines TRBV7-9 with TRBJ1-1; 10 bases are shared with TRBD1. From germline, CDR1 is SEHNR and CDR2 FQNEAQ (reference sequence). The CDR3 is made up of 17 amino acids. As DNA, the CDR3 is TGTGCCAGCAGCTTGACAGGGGGCGATTACATGAACACTGAAGCCTTCTTT. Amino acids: CASSLTGGDYMNTEAFF. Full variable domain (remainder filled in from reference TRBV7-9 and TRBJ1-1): DTGVSQNPRHKITKRGQNVTFRCDPISEHNRLYWYRQTLGQGPEFLTYFQNEAQLEKSRLLSDRFSAERPKGSFSTLEIQRTEQGDSAMYLCASSLTGGDYMNTEAFFGQGTRLTVV.

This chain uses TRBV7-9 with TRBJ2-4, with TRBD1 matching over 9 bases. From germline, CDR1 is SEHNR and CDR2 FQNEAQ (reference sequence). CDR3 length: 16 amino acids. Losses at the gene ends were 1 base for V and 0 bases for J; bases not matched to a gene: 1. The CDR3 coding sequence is TGTGCCAGCAGCTTAGTACAGGGGGCAGCCAAAAACATTCAGTACTTC. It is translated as CASSLVQGAAKNIQYF.

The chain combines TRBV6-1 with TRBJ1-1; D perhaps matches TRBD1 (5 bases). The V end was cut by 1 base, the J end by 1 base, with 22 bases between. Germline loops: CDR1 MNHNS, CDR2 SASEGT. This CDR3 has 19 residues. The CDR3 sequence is CASSEVTPGLHSGNTEAFF. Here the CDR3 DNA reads TGTGCCAGCAGTGAAGTTACCCCGGGACTCCATAGCGGGAACACTGAAGCTTTCTTT.

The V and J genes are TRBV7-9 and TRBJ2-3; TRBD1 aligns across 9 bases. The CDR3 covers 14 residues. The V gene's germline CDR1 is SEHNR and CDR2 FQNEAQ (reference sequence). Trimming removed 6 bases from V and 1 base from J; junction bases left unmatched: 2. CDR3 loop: CASRGQGRTDTQYF. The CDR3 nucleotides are TGTGCCAGCAGAGGACAGGGGCGCACAGATACGCAGTATTTT.

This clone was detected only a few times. Here the CDR3 reads CASSQDWNRVGNTIYF. The CDR3, as DNA: TGCGCCAGCAGCCAAGATTGGAACAGGGTTGGAAACACCATATATTTT. The chain recombines TRBV4-1 with TRBJ1-3, with a possible D match to TRBD1 (6 bases). Trimming took off 0 bases at V and 3 bases at J, with 12 bases between the two ends. Germline V gives CDR1 MGHRA, CDR2 YSYEKL. The CDR3 is made up of 16 amino acids.

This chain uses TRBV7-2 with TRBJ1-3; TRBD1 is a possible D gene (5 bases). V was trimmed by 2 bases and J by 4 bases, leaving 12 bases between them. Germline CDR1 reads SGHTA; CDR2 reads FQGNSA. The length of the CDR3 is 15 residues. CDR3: CASSLNRLRGNTIYF. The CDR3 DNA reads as TGTGCCAGCAGCTTAAACAGGTTGAGGGGAAACACCATATATTTT. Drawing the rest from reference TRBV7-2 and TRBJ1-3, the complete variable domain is GAGVSQSPSNKVTEKGKDVELRCDPISGHTALYWYRQSLGQGLEFLIYFQGNSAPDKSGLPSDRFSAERTGGSVSTLTIQRTQQEDSAVYLCASSLNRLRGNTIYFGEGSWLTVV.

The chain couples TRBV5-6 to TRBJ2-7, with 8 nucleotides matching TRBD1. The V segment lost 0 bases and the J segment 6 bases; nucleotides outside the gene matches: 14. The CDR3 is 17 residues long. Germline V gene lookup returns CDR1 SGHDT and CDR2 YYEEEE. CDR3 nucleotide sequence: TGTGCCAGCAGCTTGGACCCAGGGGGCGCAAGGGGTAGCGAGCAGTACTTC. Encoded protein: CASSLDPGGARGSEQYF.

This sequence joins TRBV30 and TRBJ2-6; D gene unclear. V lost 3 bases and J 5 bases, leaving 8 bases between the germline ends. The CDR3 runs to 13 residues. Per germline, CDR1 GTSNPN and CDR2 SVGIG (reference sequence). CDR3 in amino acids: CAWRLERANVLTF. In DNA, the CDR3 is TGTGCCTGGAGACTCGAACGGGCCAACGTCCTGACTTTC.

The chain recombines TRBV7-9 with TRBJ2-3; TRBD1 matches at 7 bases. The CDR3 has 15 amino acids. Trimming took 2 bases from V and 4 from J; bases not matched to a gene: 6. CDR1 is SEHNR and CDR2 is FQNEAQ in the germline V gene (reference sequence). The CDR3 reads CASSLKFGTADTQYF. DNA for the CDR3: TGTGCCAGCAGCTTAAAGTTCGGGACAGCAGATACGCAGTATTTT.

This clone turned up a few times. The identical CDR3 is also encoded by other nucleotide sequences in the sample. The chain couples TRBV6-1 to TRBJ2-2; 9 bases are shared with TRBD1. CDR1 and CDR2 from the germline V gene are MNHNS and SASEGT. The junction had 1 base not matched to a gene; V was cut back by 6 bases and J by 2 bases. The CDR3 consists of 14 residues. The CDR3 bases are TGTGCCAGCAGGGGACAGGGAAACACCGGGGAGCTGTTTTTT. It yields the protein CASRGQGNTGELFF.

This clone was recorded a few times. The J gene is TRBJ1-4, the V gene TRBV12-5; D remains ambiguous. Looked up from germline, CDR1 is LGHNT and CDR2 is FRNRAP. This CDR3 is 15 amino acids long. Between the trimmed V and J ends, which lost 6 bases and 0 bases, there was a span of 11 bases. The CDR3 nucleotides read TGTGCTAGTGGCCCCGGAGATGCAACTAATGAAAAACTGTTTTTT. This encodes CASGPGDATNEKLFF.

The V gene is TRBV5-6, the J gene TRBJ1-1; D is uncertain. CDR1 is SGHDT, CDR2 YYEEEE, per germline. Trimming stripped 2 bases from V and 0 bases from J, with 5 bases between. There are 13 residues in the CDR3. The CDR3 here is CASSLQMNTEAFF. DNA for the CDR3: TGTGCCAGCAGCTTACAGATGAACACTGAAGCTTTCTTT. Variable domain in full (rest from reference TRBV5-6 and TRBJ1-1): DAGVTQSPTHLIKTRGQQVTLRCSPKSGHDTVSWYQQALGQGPQFIFQYYEEEERQRGNFPDRFSGHQFPNYSSELNVNALLLGDSALYLCASSLQMNTEAFFGQGTRLTVV.

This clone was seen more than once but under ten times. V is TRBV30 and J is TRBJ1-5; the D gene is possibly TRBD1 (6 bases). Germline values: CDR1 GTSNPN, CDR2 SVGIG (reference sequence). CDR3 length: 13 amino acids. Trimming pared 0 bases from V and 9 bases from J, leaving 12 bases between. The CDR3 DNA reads TGTGCCTGGAGTGTAGGGGGGGAGGGGCCCCAGCATTTT. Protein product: CAWSVGGEGPQHF.

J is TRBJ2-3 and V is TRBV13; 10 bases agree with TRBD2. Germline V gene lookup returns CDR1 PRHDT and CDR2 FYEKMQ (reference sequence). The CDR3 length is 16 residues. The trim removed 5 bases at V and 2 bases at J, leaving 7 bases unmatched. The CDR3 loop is CASSPITSGVTDTQYF. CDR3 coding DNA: TGTGCCAGCAGCCCGATCACTAGCGGGGTCACAGATACGCAGTATTTT.

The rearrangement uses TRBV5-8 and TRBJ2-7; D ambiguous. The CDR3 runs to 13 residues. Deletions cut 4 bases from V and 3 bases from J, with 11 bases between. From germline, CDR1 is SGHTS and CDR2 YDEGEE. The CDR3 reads CASSPRRLYEQYF. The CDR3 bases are TGTGCCAGCAGCCCCCGCAGACTCTACGAGCAGTACTTC.

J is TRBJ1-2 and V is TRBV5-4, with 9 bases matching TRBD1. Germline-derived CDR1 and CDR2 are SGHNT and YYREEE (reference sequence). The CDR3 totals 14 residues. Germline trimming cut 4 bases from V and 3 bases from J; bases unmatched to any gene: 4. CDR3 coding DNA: TGTGCCAGCAGCCAACGGACAGGGGACTATGGCTACACCTTC. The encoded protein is CASSQRTGDYGYTF.

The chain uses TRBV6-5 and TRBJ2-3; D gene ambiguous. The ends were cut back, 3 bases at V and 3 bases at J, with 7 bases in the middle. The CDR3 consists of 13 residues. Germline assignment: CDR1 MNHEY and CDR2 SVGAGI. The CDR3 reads CASSYYGTDTQYF. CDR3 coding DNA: TGTGCCAGCAGTTATTACGGTACAGATACGCAGTATTTT.